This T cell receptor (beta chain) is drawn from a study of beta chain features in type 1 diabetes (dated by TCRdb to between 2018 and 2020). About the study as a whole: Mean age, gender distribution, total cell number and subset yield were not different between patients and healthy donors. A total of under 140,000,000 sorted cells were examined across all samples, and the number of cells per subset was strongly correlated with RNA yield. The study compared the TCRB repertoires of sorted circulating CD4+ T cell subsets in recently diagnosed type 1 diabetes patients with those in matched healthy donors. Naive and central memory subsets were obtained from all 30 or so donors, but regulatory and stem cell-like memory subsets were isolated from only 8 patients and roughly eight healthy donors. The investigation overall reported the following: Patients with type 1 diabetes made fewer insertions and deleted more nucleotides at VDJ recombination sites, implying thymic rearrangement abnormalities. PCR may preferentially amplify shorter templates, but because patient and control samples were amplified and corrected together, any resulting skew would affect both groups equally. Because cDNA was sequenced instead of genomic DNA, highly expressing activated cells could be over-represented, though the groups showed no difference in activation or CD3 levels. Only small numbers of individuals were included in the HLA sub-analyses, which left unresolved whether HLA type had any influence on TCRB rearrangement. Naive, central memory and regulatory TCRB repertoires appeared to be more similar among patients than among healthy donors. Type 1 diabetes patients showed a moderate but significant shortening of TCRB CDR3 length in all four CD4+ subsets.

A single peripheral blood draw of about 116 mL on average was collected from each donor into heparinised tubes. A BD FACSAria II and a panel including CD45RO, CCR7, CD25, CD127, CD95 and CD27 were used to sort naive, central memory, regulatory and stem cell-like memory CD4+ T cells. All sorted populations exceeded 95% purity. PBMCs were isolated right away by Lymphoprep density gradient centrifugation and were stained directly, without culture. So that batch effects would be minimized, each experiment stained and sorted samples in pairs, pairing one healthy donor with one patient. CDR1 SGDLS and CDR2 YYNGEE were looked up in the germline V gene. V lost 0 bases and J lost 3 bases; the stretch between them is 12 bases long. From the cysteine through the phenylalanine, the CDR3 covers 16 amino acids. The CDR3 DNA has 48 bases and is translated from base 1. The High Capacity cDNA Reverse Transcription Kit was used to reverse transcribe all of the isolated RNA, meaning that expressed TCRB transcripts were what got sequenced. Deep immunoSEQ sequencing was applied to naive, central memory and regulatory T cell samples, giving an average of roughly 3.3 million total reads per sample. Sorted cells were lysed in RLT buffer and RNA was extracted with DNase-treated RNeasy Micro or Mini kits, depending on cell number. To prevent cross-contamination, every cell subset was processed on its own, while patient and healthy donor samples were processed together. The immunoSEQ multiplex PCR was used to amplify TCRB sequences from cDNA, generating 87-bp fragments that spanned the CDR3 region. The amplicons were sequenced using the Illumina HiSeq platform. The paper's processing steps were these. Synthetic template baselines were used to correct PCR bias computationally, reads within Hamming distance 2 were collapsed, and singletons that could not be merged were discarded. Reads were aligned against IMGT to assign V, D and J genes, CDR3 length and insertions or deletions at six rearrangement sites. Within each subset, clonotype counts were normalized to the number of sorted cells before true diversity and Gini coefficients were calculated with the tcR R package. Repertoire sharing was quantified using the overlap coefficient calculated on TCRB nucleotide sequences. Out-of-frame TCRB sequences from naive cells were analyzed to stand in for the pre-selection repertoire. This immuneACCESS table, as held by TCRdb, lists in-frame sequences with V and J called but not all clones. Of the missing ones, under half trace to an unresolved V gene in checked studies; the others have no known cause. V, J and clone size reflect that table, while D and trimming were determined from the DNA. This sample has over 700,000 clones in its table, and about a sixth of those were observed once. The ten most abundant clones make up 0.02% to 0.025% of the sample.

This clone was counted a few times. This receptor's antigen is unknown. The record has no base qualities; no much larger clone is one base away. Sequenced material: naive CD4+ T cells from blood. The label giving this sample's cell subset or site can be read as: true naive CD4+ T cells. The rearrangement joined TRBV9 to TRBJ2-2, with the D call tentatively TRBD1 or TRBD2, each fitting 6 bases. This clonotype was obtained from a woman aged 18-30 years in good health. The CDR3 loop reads CASSVAGGLDTGELFF. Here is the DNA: TGTGCCAGCAGCGTAGCTGGGGGGCTAGACACCGGGGAGCTGTTTTTT.